The 27 T cell receptor beta chains below were found in one sample sequenced in a study of T cell changes during pregnancy in multiple sclerosis. TCRdb keeps only in-frame clones here, not all; method: immunoSEQ multiplex PCR. Of about 99,000 clones detected, 92% appear once; the ten largest clones hold 0.75% to 0.95%. The input for sequencing was peripheral blood, taken after pregnancy. The receptors originated from a female donor with multiple sclerosis, enrolled in a pregnancy study.

V and J are TRBV19 and TRBJ2-1, with 8 bases aligning to TRBD1. With 4 bases clipped from V and 3 bases from J, the junction kept 2 bases outside the gene matches. CDR1 is LNHDA, CDR2 SQIVND, per germline (reference sequence). This CDR3 is built from 14 residues. The CDR3 nucleotides are TGTGCCAGTAGTACTACAGGGGGCTACAATGAGCAGTTCTTC. It specifies CASSTTGGYNEQFF.

The chain combines TRBV6-4 with TRBJ2-2, with 8 bases lining up with TRBD2. Germline V gene data show CDR1 as MRHNA and CDR2 as SNTAGT. The ends lost 4 bases at V and 0 bases at J; junction bases unmatched: 1. The CDR3 length is 15 residues. The CDR3 sequence: CASSAGGPNTGELFF. The CDR3 DNA sequence: TGTGCCAGCAGTGCGGGGGGGCCGAACACCGGGGAGCTGTTTTTT.

The gene calls are TRBV13 and TRBJ2-6; D is unclear. This CDR3 comprises 13 residues. The germline V and J ends were trimmed by 11 bases and 3 bases, with 11 bases remaining between them. Germline CDR1 reads PRHDT; CDR2 reads FYEKMQ (reference sequence). CDR3 DNA sequence: TGTGCCTCGATCAGGCTTGGGGCCAACGTCCTGACTTTC. This translates into CASIRLGANVLTF.

This chain joins TRBV9 and TRBJ2-1; TRBD1 aligns across 9 bases. Germline CDR1 is SGDLS and CDR2 is YYNGEE. The CDR3 is 16 residues long. V lost 0 bases to trimming and J lost 12 bases; unmatched junction nucleotides: 13. The CDR3 nucleotides read TGTGCCAGCAGCGTAGTTTCGGGACAGGGCCCCTCAAGGCAGTTCTTC. It codes for CASSVVSGQGPSRQFF.

This chain links TRBV13 with TRBJ2-5; 9 nucleotides line up with TRBD1. The CDR3 totals 14 residues. The trim removed 5 bases at V and 5 bases at J, leaving 6 bases unmatched. Per the germline V gene, CDR1 is PRHDT and CDR2 is FYEKMQ (reference sequence). CDR3 bases: TGTGCCAGCAGCCCCGGGACAGGGTGGGAGACCCAGTACTTC. Translating it yields CASSPGTGWETQYF.

This rearrangement joins TRBV9 to TRBJ1-1; no clear D gene. From germline, CDR1 is SGDLS and CDR2 YYNGEE. The V gene lost 0 bases and the J gene lost 1 base, with 7 bases spanning the gap. CDR3 size: 14 residues. CDR3 protein: CASSVEPGNTEAFF. The CDR3 coding sequence is TGTGCCAGCAGCGTAGAGCCAGGGAACACTGAAGCTTTCTTT.

The chain employs TRBV4-3 and TRBJ2-1; 7 bases match TRBD2. The CDR3 has 15 amino acids. V lost 5 bases and J lost 3; bases outside the gene matches: 7. Germline loops: CDR1 LGHNA, CDR2 YSLEER. The CDR3 DNA is TGCGCCAGCAGCTGGGGGAGGGATGGCTACAATGAGCAGTTCTTC. As protein: CASSWGRDGYNEQFF.

The chain is built from TRBV7-8 and TRBJ2-2, with D perhaps TRBD2 (6 bases). Per germline, CDR1 SGHVS and CDR2 FQNEAQ. There are 17 residues in the CDR3. The ends were cut back, 3 bases at V and 3 bases at J, with 17 bases in the middle. CDR3 residues: CASSLLSSTGDTGELFF. CDR3 DNA sequence: TGTGCCAGCAGCTTGCTTTCGAGCACGGGGGACACCGGGGAGCTGTTTTTT.

The genes are TRBV6-5 and TRBJ2-2; TRBD1 matches 8 bases. J was trimmed by 6 bases and V by 0 bases; bases with no gene match: 0. In germline, CDR1 is MNHEY, CDR2 SVGAGI. CDR3 length equals 14 residues. The CDR3 sequence: CASSYSQGAGELFF. As DNA, the CDR3 is TGTGCCAGCAGTTACTCACAGGGGGCCGGGGAGCTGTTTTTT.

The chain has TRBV11-2 and TRBJ2-3; D remains ambiguous. The CDR3 contains 12 residues. Trimming took 5 bases from V and 6 from J, leaving 9 bases between them. The germline CDR1 and CDR2 sequences are SGHAT and FQNNGV. CDR3 DNA sequence: TGTGCCAGCAGCGCCGGTTGGGATACGCAGTATTTT. Encoded protein: CASSAGWDTQYF.

The chain joins TRBV19 to TRBJ1-2, with D maybe TRBD1 (6 bases). The CDR3 consists of 13 residues. V was clipped by 1 base and J by 7 bases, with 10 bases between them. Germline values: CDR1 LNHDA, CDR2 SQIVND (reference sequence). The CDR3 DNA is TGTGCCAGTAGTATAGCAGGGGCTGGTGGCTACACCTTC. Its protein is CASSIAGAGGYTF. Complete variable domain (other parts from reference TRBV19 and TRBJ1-2): DGGITQSPKYLFRKEGQNVTLSCEQNLNHDAMYWYRQDPGQGLRLIYYSQIVNDFQKGDIAEGYSVSREKKESFPLTVTSAQKNPTAFYLCASSIAGAGGYTFGSGTRLTVV.

The V gene is TRBV9, the J gene TRBJ2-1; perhaps TRBD2 as D (5 bases). V was cut by 4 bases and J by 13 bases, with 24 bases left in between. The CDR3 sequence is 15 residues long. Germline CDR1 reads SGDLS; CDR2 reads YYNGEE. The CDR3 DNA is TGTGCCAGCAGCCCCAGATTCGGGGTAGTTGAACCCCAGTTCTTC. As protein: CASSPRFGVVEPQFF.

This clone was observed a single time. V and J are TRBV7-3 and TRBJ2-1; 7 bases are shared with TRBD2. Germline-derived CDR1 and CDR2 are SGHTA and FQGTGA. The CDR3 spans 12 residues. V trimming: 5 bases; J trimming: 10 bases; junction bases outside the gene matches: 5. The CDR3 spells CASSPQGLEQFF. In DNA form, the CDR3 reads TGTGCCAGCAGCCCCCAGGGACTAGAGCAGTTCTTC.

The rearrangement uses TRBV5-1 and TRBJ2-7; D is unresolved. Per germline, CDR1 SGHRS and CDR2 YFSETQ. The CDR3 loop spans 13 amino acids. V shed 4 bases and J shed 2 bases, with 10 bases lying between them. CDR3 loop: CASSPSVAYEQYF. The CDR3 DNA follows: TGCGCCAGCAGCCCTTCTGTCGCCTACGAGCAGTACTTC. The variable domain in full, completed from reference TRBV5-1 and TRBJ2-7, reads KAGVTQTPRYLIKTRGQQVTLSCSPISGHRSVSWYQQTPGQGLQFLFEYFSETQRNKGNFPGRFSGRQFSNSRSEMNVSTLELGDSALYLCASSPSVAYEQYFGPGTRLTVT.

This clone is a singleton in its sample. The CDR3 loop is CASQGNEKLFF. The CDR3 DNA reads TGTGCCAGCCAGGGGAATGAAAAACTGTTTTTT. This rearrangement joins TRBV28 to TRBJ1-4, with a possible D match to TRBD1 (6 bases). The CDR3 contains 11 residues. With 8 bases removed from V and 5 bases from J, the gap between germline ends came to 6 bases. The germline CDR1 and CDR2 sequences are MDHEN and SYDVKM.

The chain is built from TRBV2 and TRBJ2-2; TRBD1 aligns across 9 bases. CDR3 size: 13 residues. Germline values: CDR1 SNHLY, CDR2 FYNNEI. J was trimmed by 3 bases and V by 8 bases; bases with no gene match: 1. The CDR3 sequence: CASGQGYTGELFF. DNA for the CDR3: TGTGCCAGCGGACAGGGGTACACCGGGGAGCTGTTTTTT. Full variable domain (remainder filled in from reference TRBV2 and TRBJ2-2): EPEVTQTPSHQVTQMGQEVILRCVPISNHLYFYWYRQILGQKVEFLVSFYNNEISEKSEIFDDQFSVERPDGSNFTLKIRSTKLEDSAMYFCASGQGYTGELFFGEGSRLTVL.

The rearrangement joins TRBV28 to TRBJ2-7; D perhaps matches TRBD2 (6 bases). The CDR3 loop spans 14 amino acids. V was shortened by 5 bases and J by 1 base, with 12 bases between the two germline ends. Per the germline V gene, CDR1 is MDHEN and CDR2 is SYDVKM. CDR3 nucleotides: TGTGCCAGCAGTCCCCCCGGGACTTCCTACGAGCAGTACTTC. As protein: CASSPPGTSYEQYF.

The chain recombines TRBV7-6 with TRBJ1-1; the match to TRBD1 covers 11 bases. V gave up 2 bases and J gave up 0 bases; unmatched junction bases: 5. This CDR3 is built from 17 residues. Germline V gene sequence: CDR1 SGHVS, CDR2 FNYEAQ. CDR3 in amino acids: CASSLSGQGDLNTEAFF. CDR3 DNA: TGTGCCAGCAGCTTATCGGGACAGGGGGATTTGAACACTGAAGCTTTCTTT.

V is TRBV7-8 and J is TRBJ2-1, with TRBD2 matching over 9 bases. Germline assignment: CDR1 SGHVS and CDR2 FQNEAQ. The V and J ends lost 1 base and 8 bases, in that order; junction bases with no gene match: 12. The CDR3 loop spans 17 amino acids. The CDR3, as DNA: TGTGCCAGCAGCTTAGTAGTTCTAGCGGGGTCCAGGGATGAGCAGTTCTTC. Translating gives CASSLVVLAGSRDEQFF.

The V and J genes are TRBV19 and TRBJ2-7; 7 bases are a match to TRBD2. The CDR3 consists of 13 residues. J gave up 2 bases and V 11 bases, and 9 bases lay outside the gene matches. Per the germline V gene, CDR1 is LNHDA and CDR2 is SQIVND (reference sequence). Here the CDR3 reads CASQLAPTYEQYF. The CDR3 DNA sequence: TGTGCCTCCCAACTAGCGCCTACCTACGAGCAGTACTTC. The full variable domain, its missing parts supplied by reference TRBV19 and TRBJ2-7, is DGGITQSPKYLFRKEGQNVTLSCEQNLNHDAMYWYRQDPGQGLRLIYYSQIVNDFQKGDIAEGYSVSREKKESFPLTVTSAQKNPTAFYLCASQLAPTYEQYFGPGTRLTVT.

V gene TRBV19 combines with J gene TRBJ1-5, with 9 bases fitting TRBD1. The CDR3 contains 14 residues. The germline V gene encodes CDR1 LNHDA and CDR2 SQIVND (reference sequence). Losses at the gene ends were 8 bases for V and 3 bases for J; bases not matched to a gene: 5. The CDR3 nucleotides are TGTGCCAGTGGCCGGGACAGGGTCAATCAGCCCCAGCATTTT. As protein: CASGRDRVNQPQHF.

This clone was counted a few times. V and J are TRBV11-2 and TRBJ2-7; 12 bases map to TRBD2. Trimming at V came to 5 bases and at J to 0 bases, leaving 2 bases not matched to a gene. Germline CDR1 is SGHAT and CDR2 is FQNNGV. The CDR3 spans 15 residues. In DNA form, the CDR3 reads TGTGCCAGCAGCCCGACTAGCGGGAGCTCCTACGAGCAGTACTTC. Translated, it gives CASSPTSGSSYEQYF.

The rearrangement links TRBV30 to TRBJ2-1; a possible D gene is TRBD2 (6 bases). V was trimmed by 2 bases and J by 4 bases, leaving 12 bases between them. CDR3 length: 14 residues. Germline V gene data show CDR1 as GTSNPN and CDR2 as SVGIG (reference sequence). CDR3 in amino acids: CAWSKGGGYNEQFF. The CDR3, as DNA: TGTGCCTGGAGTAAGGGTGGGGGGTACAATGAGCAGTTCTTC.

This chain joins TRBV7-8 and TRBJ2-3; D is unclear. From germline, CDR1 is SGHVS and CDR2 FQNEAQ. Deletions cut 5 bases from V and 2 bases from J, with 8 bases between. The CDR3 is 13 amino acids. This CDR3 is CASSTLNTDTQYF. The CDR3 DNA reads TGTGCCAGCAGCACACTAAACACAGATACGCAGTATTTT.

V and J are TRBV5-8 and TRBJ2-1, with D hard to call. Between the trimmed V and J ends, which lost 0 bases and 7 bases, there was a span of 5 bases. Germline V gene sequence: CDR1 SGHTS, CDR2 YDEGEE. CDR3 length: 12 amino acids. The CDR3 protein is CASSLDRNEQFF. The CDR3 coding sequence is TGTGCCAGCAGCTTGGATCGTAATGAGCAGTTCTTC.

V gene TRBV28 combines with J gene TRBJ2-1; 9 positions agree with TRBD2. CDR1 is MDHEN, CDR2 SYDVKM, per germline. The V and J ends lost 6 bases and 9 bases, in that order; junction bases with no gene match: 9. This CDR3 region has 14 residues. CDR3 sequence: CASRLQGTSREQFF. CDR3 DNA sequence: TGTGCCAGCAGACTACAGGGGACTAGCCGTGAGCAGTTCTTC.

The chain joins TRBV5-1 to TRBJ2-7; a possible D gene is TRBD1 (5 bases). The V end was cut by 3 bases, the J end by 1 base, with 14 bases between. From germline, CDR1 is SGHRS and CDR2 YFSETQ. The CDR3 runs 15 residues. CDR3 amino acids: CASSSSDSVSYEQYF. CDR3 nucleotide sequence: TGCGCCAGCAGCTCTTCTGACAGCGTTTCCTACGAGCAGTACTTC. Using reference TRBV5-1 and TRBJ2-7 for the parts outside the CDR3, the full variable domain is KAGVTQTPRYLIKTRGQQVTLSCSPISGHRSVSWYQQTPGQGLQFLFEYFSETQRNKGNFPGRFSGRQFSNSRSEMNVSTLELGDSALYLCASSSSDSVSYEQYFGPGTRLTVT.